The 18 T cell receptor beta chains listed next were all sequenced from one sample in a study of response to subunit inactivated influenza vaccine. TCRdb reanalysed the RT-PCR reads using MiXCR and keeps one entry per CDR3 protein. This sample has around 520,000 distinct CDR3 sequences, with about 11% found just once. Sequencing was performed on PBMCs from blood, taken on the day of vaccination. These receptors all stem from a man aged 50 to 60 who received an inactivated influenza vaccine.

Details on this clonotype: The conserved phenylalanine or tryptophan is not found at the CDR3 terminus, so this likely reflects a read error. This sequence joins TRBV29-1 and TRBJ2-2; 7 positions match TRBD1. The CDR3 contains 13 residues. Losses at the gene ends were 5 bases for V and 5 bases for J; bases not matched to a gene: 5. Germline values: CDR1 SQVTM, CDR2 ANQGSEA. CDR3 nucleotide sequence: TGCAGCGTTATAGGGACAGCTACCGGGGAGCTGTTTTCT. This gives the protein CSVIGTATGELFS.

This clonotype came up a few times. A junction boundary mismatches the germline segment, possibly from a read error. The chain links TRBV10-3 to TRBJ2-2, with 11 bases aligning to TRBD2. Germline V gives CDR1 ENHRY, CDR2 SYGVKD. The CDR3 runs 15 residues. This CDR3 is CALSSGGAFTGELFF. The CDR3 nucleotides are TGTGCCCTCAGTAGCGGGGGGGCCTTCACCGGGGAGCTGTTTTTT.

The genes are TRBV30 and TRBJ2-1, with unresolved D. The germline V and J ends were trimmed by 8 bases and 1 base, with 18 bases remaining between them. The length of the CDR3 is 15 residues. CDR1 and CDR2 from the germline V gene are GTSNPN and SVGIG (reference sequence). The CDR3 DNA reads TGTGCCGGAGCCGAATTAGTGTCTTCCTACAATGAGCAGTTCTTC. Amino acids: CAGAELVSSYNEQFF.

Notes on this clonotype: The junction shows a germline mismatch at one end, possibly a read error. V usage is TRBV9 and J usage is TRBJ1-2; 8 nucleotides match TRBD1. The CDR3 is 16 amino acids. Germline CDR1 is SGDLS and CDR2 is YYNGEE. The CDR3 loop is CASIPIGTGRLYAYTF. For the CDR3, the DNA is TGTGCCAGCATCCCGATTGGGACAGGTAGGCTTTATGCCTACACCTTC.

The chain uses TRBV7-8 and TRBJ2-1; TRBD1 aligns across 7 bases. V was clipped by 1 base and J by 4 bases; unmatched bases: 4. Germline CDR1 is SGHVS and CDR2 is FQNEAQ. The length of the CDR3 is 15 residues. CDR3 bases: TGTGCCAGCAGCTTAGAGGTGGGACAGTACAATGAGCAGTTCTTC. It encodes CASSLEVGQYNEQFF.

This clonotype has more than one count but fewer than ten. The chain is built from TRBV6-2 or TRBV6-3 and TRBJ2-1, with 12 positions matching TRBD2. With 2 bases clipped from V and 12 bases from J, the junction kept 11 bases outside the gene matches. CDR1 and CDR2 from the germline V gene are MNHEY and SVGEGT. The CDR3 contains 16 residues. The CDR3 nucleotides are TGTGCCAGCAGTTACCAGCTAGCGGGAGGGCCTGGGATGCAGTTCTTC. Translation: CASSYQLAGGPGMQFF.

This clonotype was seen ten or more times. V usage is TRBV5-1 and J usage is TRBJ1-5; 7 bases are a match to TRBD1. CDR3 length: 15 residues. V dropped 0 bases and J dropped 1; count of bases not matched to a gene: 1. CDR1 and CDR2 from the germline V gene are SGHRS and YFSETQ. The CDR3 reads CASSLDRGSNQPQHF. CDR3 bases: TGCGCCAGCAGCTTGGACAGGGGCAGCAATCAGCCCCAGCATTTT.

This chain links TRBV5-1 with TRBJ2-3; 11 nucleotides match TRBD1. CDR1 SGHRS and CDR2 YFSETQ come from the germline V gene. The V gene end was trimmed by 1 base and the J gene end by 4 bases; junction bases not matched to a gene: 5. The CDR3 consists of 16 residues. The CDR3 is CASSLFPGQGADTQYF. The CDR3 coding sequence is TGCGCCAGCAGCTTGTTCCCGGGACAGGGGGCAGATACGCAGTATTTT.

This clonotype appeared a single time. J is TRBJ2-2 and V is TRBV6-2 or TRBV6-3; TRBD2 matches at 13 bases. There are 18 residues in the CDR3. From germline, CDR1 is MNHEY and CDR2 SVGEGT. Trimming took 5 bases from V and 3 from J; bases not matched to a gene: 9. The CDR3 here is CASSPRTSGGSDTGELFF. For the CDR3, the DNA is TGTGCCAGCAGTCCACGGACTAGCGGGGGATCCGACACCGGGGAGCTGTTTTTT.

This clonotype was seen a few times. The chain uses TRBV7-9 and TRBJ2-7; D remains unclear. Per germline, CDR1 SEHNR and CDR2 FQNEAQ (reference sequence). CDR3 length: 12 residues. V lost 0 bases and J lost 5, with 5 bases in between. The CDR3 sequence is CASSLAFDEQYF. In DNA form, the CDR3 reads TGTGCCAGCAGCTTAGCGTTCGACGAGCAGTACTTC.

The chain employs TRBV6-5 and TRBJ1-2; D is uncertain. The CDR3 loop spans 15 amino acids. V lost 2 bases and J 6 bases, leaving 16 bases between the germline ends. Germline V lookup: CDR1 MNHEY, CDR2 SVGAGI. CDR3: CASSYRSYLSNGYTF. The CDR3 DNA reads TGTGCCAGCAGTTACAGGAGCTACCTATCAAATGGCTACACCTTC.

This clonotype was picked up many times. CDR3 sequence reads: CASSPRTLSATNEKLFF. CDR3 DNA: TGTGCCAGCAGTCCCCGGACACTAAGTGCAACTAATGAAAAACTGTTTTTT. The V gene is TRBV6-1, the J gene TRBJ1-4, with a possible D match to TRBD1 (5 bases). The CDR3 sequence is 17 residues long. Germline V gives CDR1 MNHNS, CDR2 SASEGT. The V and J ends lost 5 bases and 0 bases respectively, with 16 bases between them.

The V and J genes are TRBV5-6 and TRBJ2-5; D is perhaps TRBD2 (7 bases). The CDR3 has 16 residues. CDR1 is SGHDT, CDR2 YYEEEE, per germline. Trimming took 0 bases from V and 2 from J, leaving 14 bases between them. In DNA, the CDR3 is TGTGCCAGCAGCTTGGGGCGGCGGGGGCTTCAAGAGACCCAGTACTTC. It encodes CASSLGRRGLQETQYF.

The chain uses TRBV9 and TRBJ2-1, with a tentative D call TRBD2 (6 bases). The CDR3 runs to 13 residues. Trimming removed 3 bases at V and 3 bases at J, with 7 bases between. Germline V gene data show CDR1 as SGDLS and CDR2 as YYNGEE. CDR3 loop: CASSGTIYNEQFF. The CDR3 region has the DNA TGTGCCAGCAGCGGGACTATCTACAATGAGCAGTTCTTC.

This clonotype was recorded many times. V gene TRBV12-3 or TRBV12-4 combines with J gene TRBJ2-3, with D possibly TRBD1 on 6 matching bases. V lost 3 bases, J lost 0 bases, and 10 bases lay in between. The CDR3 is made up of 15 amino acids. The CDR3 DNA follows: TGTGCCAGCAGTTTTGGGGGCACTAGCACAGATACGCAGTATTTT. Protein product: CASSFGGTSTDTQYF.

The gene calls are TRBV12-3 or TRBV12-4 and TRBJ2-2; D unclear. V lost 10 bases and J 2 bases, leaving 8 bases between the germline ends. This CDR3 spans 12 amino acids. The CDR3 DNA reads TGTGCCACCCTTAGAAACACCGGGGAGCTGTTTTTT. Translation: CATLRNTGELFF.

This clonotype was seen only a few times. This sequence joins TRBV7-9 and TRBJ2-5, with 7 bases lining up with TRBD2. From germline, CDR1 is SEHNR and CDR2 FQNEAQ (reference sequence). The CDR3 has 15 residues. Trimming cost V 1 base and J 2 bases; bases outside gene matches: 4. CDR3 sequence: CASSLERTRQETQYF. In DNA form, the CDR3 reads TGTGCCAGCAGCTTAGAGCGGACTAGGCAAGAGACCCAGTACTTC.

This chain links TRBV19 with TRBJ2-7; 10 nucleotides agree with TRBD2. CDR3 length equals 14 residues. J gave up 6 bases and V 5 bases, and 7 bases lay outside the gene matches. The germline V gene encodes CDR1 LNHDA and CDR2 SQIVND (reference sequence). CDR3 sequence (DNA): TGTGCCAGTAGTCAGATGTCTAGCGGGAGCGAGCAGTACTTC. Protein product: CASSQMSSGSEQYF.